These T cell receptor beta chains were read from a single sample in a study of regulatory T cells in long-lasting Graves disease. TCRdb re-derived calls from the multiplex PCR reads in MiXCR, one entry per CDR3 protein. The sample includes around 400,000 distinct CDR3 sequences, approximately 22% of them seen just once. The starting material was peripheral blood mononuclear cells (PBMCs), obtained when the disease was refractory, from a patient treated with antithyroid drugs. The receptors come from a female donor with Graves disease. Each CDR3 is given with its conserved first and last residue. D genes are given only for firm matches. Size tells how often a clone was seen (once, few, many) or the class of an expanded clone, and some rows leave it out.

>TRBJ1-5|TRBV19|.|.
TGTGCCAGTAGTATAGATCTGCCAGGGTCCGGGATTAGCAGCAATCAGCCCCAGCATTTT
CASSIDLPGSGISSNQPQHF
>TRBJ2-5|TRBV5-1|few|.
TGCGCCAGCAGCTTGGATGGCGGAAACCCGTACCAAGAGACCCAGTACTTC
CASSLDGGNPYQETQYF
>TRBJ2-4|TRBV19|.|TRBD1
TGTGCCAGTAGTCCTGGACAGGGCAGAGCCAAAAACATTCAGTACTTC
CASSPGQGRAKNIQYF
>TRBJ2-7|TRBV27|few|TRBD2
TGTGCCAGCAGGGTGACTAGCGGGGTCAGCTCCTACGAGCAGTACTTC
CASRVTSGVSSYEQYF
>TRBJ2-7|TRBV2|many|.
TGTGCCAGCAGGATCGGGGCGGGGAGCTCCTACGAGCAGTACTTC
CASRIGAGSSYEQYF
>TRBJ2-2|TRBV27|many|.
TGTGCCAGCCGAGGGGGGGGGACGGCAAACGATCTAAACACCGGGGAGCTGTTTTTT
CASRGGGTANDLNTGELFF
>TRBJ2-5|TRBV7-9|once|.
TGTGCCAGCAGCCAGGGACGACAGACACCCAGGGAGACCCGGTACTTC
CASSQGRQTPRETRYF
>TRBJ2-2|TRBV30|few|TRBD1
TGTGCCTGGAGTTCCTTGACAGGGGTTACCGGGGAGCTGTTTTTT
CAWSSLTGVTGELFF
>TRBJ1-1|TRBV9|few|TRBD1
TGTGCCAGCAGCGCGACAGGGGATCCAGTTGACCTGAGGCGGGCTTTCTTT
CASSATGDPVDLRRAFF
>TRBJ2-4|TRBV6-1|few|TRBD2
TGTGCCAGCACCCCCGGGAGGATGGTGGCCAAAAACATTCAGTACTTC
CASTPGRMVAKNIQYF
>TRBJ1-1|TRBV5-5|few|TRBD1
TGTGCCAGCAGCTTGAGGACAGGGGGCATCCCTGAAGCTTTCTTT
CASSLRTGGIPEAFF
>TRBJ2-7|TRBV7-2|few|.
TGTGCCAGCAGCCTCCGGACTCGAGTATCATACGAGCAGTACTTC
CASSLRTRVSYEQYF
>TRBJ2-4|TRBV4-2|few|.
TGTGCCAGCAGCCAAGATGTAGTTGCGGGGTTAGCCAAAAACATTCAGTACTTC
CASSQDVVAGLAKNIQYF
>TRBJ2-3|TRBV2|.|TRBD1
TGTGCCAGCAGGACAGGGAGCACAGATACGCAGTATTTT
CASRTGSTDTQYF
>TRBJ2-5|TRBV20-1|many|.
TGCAGTGCTAGACCTTACAGGGGACTCTTAGAAGAGACCCAGTACTTC
CSARPYRGLLEETQYF
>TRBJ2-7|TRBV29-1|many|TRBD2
TGCAGCGTTGAGAGAGCTAGCGGGAGAAGCTACGAGCAGTACTTC
CSVERASGRSYEQYF
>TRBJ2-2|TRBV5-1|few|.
TGCGCCAGCAGCTTGGTTACAGGTCACACCGGGGAGCTGTTTTTT
CASSLVTGHTGELFF
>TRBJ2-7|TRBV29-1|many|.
TGCAGCGTTGGAGACACCTACGAGCAGTACTTC
CSVGDTYEQYF
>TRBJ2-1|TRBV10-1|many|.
TGCGCCAGCAGTGAGAGGAGGAATGAGCAGTTCTTC
CASSERRNEQFF
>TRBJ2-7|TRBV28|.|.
TGTGCCAGCAGTCACAAATACGAGCAGTACTTC
CASSHKYEQYF
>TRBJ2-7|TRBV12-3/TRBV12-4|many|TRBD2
TGTGCCAGCAGGTCCCCCGGGGGGGGCGGCGAGCAGTACTTC
CASRSPGGGGEQYF
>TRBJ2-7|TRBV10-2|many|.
TGCGCCAGCAGTCAGGATCCTTCCTACGAGCAGTACTTC
CASSQDPSYEQYF
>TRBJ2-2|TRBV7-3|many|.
TGTGCCAGCAGCCCCCACGAGTCAAGCGGGAACACCGGGGAGCTGTTTTTT
CASSPHESSGNTGELFF
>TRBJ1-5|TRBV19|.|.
TGTGCCAGTAGTCGGGGTTATAGCAATCAGCCCCAGCATTTT
CASSRGYSNQPQHF
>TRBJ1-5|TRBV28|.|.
TGTGCCAGTGTGGGCAGGGGTAGGGTTAGTTGGCCCCAGCATTTT
CASVGRGRVSWPQHF
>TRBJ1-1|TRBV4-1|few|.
TGCGCCAGCAGCCCTCGGGACGGAAGATCGAACACTGAAGCTTTCTTT
CASSPRDGRSNTEAFF